A single T cell receptor (beta chain) is shown here with its context. As yet, its antigen is unknown. The assay was immunoSEQ multiplex PCR, and TCRdb's table has in-frame clones only and misses some. The sample records 37,000 or so clones, over 65% being singletons. In germline, CDR1 is KGHSH, CDR2 LQKENI. The CDR3 has 13 residues. The V and J ends lost 2 bases and 0 bases respectively, with 4 bases between them. The data derive from a study of vaccination effects on CD4 cells after COVID-19. Ahead of sequencing, the ViraFEST assay grew antigen-specific CD4+ T cells using viral peptide pools. Subsequent to a culture period of less than twelve days, CD4+ T cells were isolated. Vaccine recipients had no previous SARS-CoV-2 infection; their nucleocapsid antibodies were negative. In culture with roughly 10 IU/ml IL-2 and 9 to 10 ug/ml peptides, PBMC were grown at a few million per well. Half-medium exchanges with IL-2 medium took place on days 3 and 7.

Findings of the study overall: Vaccine- and infection-induced clones showed marked clonal contraction late following vaccination.

The clonotype originates from a human donor who received a COVID-19 vaccine. V gene TRBV18 combines with J gene TRBJ1-1; D is unclear. The sequencing here drew on CD4+ T cells from PBMCs cultured with HCoV-OC43 spike peptides, taken before COVID-19 vaccination. Subset given: HCoV-OC43 spike overlapping peptide pool stimulation. CDR3 region: CASSPGMNTEAFF. DNA of the CDR3: TGTGCCAGCTCACCAGGAATGAACACTGAAGCTTTCTTT.